These 17 T cell receptor beta chains were all obtained from the same sample, sequenced in a study of T cells in localized non-small cell lung cancer. Clones were read by immunoSEQ multiplex PCR, and TCRdb kept only the in-frame ones, dropping some. The sample has 38,000 or so clones; 81% are singletons. The input for sequencing was peripheral blood mononuclear cells, taken before any cancer treatment. These receptors came from a male donor aged 60 or over with stage II lung adenocarcinoma.

V is TRBV27 and J is TRBJ1-3, with D tentatively TRBD1 (5 bases). Trimming took off 5 bases at V and 0 bases at J, with 11 bases between the two ends. Germline V gives CDR1 MNHEY, CDR2 SMNVEV (reference sequence). The length of the CDR3 is 15 residues. DNA of the CDR3: TGTGCCAGCAGTCCCAGGGAGAACTCTGGAAACACCATATATTTT. It specifies CASSPRENSGNTIYF.

This clone was detected once. This sequence joins TRBV29-1 and TRBJ1-1; TRBD1 aligns across 8 bases. This CDR3 region has 14 residues. Germline V CDR1 and CDR2: SQVTM, ANQGSEA. The J segment lost 5 bases and the V segment lost 7 bases, leaving 12 bases of the junction unmatched. This chain's CDR3 is CSAATGVRETEAFF. As DNA, the CDR3 is TGCAGCGCCGCGACAGGGGTTAGGGAGACTGAAGCTTTCTTT. Filled out from reference TRBV29-1 and TRBJ1-1, the complete variable domain reads SAVISQKPSRDICQRGTSLTIQCQVDSQVTMMFWYRQQPGQSLTLIATANQGSEATYESGFVIDKFPISRPNLTFSTLTVSNMSPEDSSIYLCSAATGVRETEAFFGQGTRLTVV.

The V and J genes are TRBV30 and TRBJ2-3; 14 bases are shared with TRBD2. J was trimmed by 3 bases and V by 0 bases; bases with no gene match: 8. The germline V gene has CDR1 GTSNPN and CDR2 SVGIG (reference sequence). This CDR3 is built from 18 residues. The CDR3 region has the DNA TGTGCCTGGAGTGTACAAAGGACTAGCGGGAGGAGAACAGATACGCAGTATTTT. Translation gives CAWSVQRTSGRRTDTQYF. Full variable domain (rest looked up from reference TRBV30 and TRBJ2-3): SQTIHQWPATLVQPVGSPLSLECTVEGTSNPNLYWYRQAAGRGLQLLFYSVGIGQISSEVPQNLSASRPQDRQFILSSKKLLLSDSGFYLCAWSVQRTSGRRTDTQYFGPGTRLTVL.

The genes are TRBV28 and TRBJ2-7; TRBD2 matches 7 bases. The CDR3 has 13 residues. The germline CDR1 and CDR2 sequences are MDHEN and SYDVKM. V lost 6 bases to trimming and J lost 2 bases; unmatched junction nucleotides: 4. The CDR3 reads CASRPTSAYEQYF. The DNA for the CDR3 is TGTGCCAGCAGGCCAACTAGCGCCTACGAGCAGTACTTC.

This rearrangement joins TRBV19 to TRBJ2-1; TRBD2 agrees at 11 bases. The junction had 9 bases not matched to a gene; V was cut back by 7 bases and J by 7 bases. CDR1 is LNHDA and CDR2 is SQIVND in the germline V gene (reference sequence). The CDR3 runs 15 residues. CDR3 in DNA: TGTGCCAGTACTCTGGGACTAGCGGCTAGGAATGAGCAGTTCTTC. It specifies CASTLGLAARNEQFF.

V usage is TRBV20-1 and J usage is TRBJ1-1; no clear D. The CDR3 has 11 residues. The V end was cut by 7 bases, the J end by 8 bases, with 14 bases between. Germline CDR1 reads DFQATT; CDR2 reads SNEGSKA (reference sequence). The CDR3 region is CSGGYSAEAFF. The CDR3 region has the DNA TGCAGTGGTGGGTATAGTGCGGAAGCTTTCTTT.

The V and J genes are TRBV11-2 and TRBJ2-7, with TRBD1 identical over 8 bases. The CDR3 spans 14 residues. With V trimmed by 6 bases and J by 5 bases, 9 bases remained unmatched. The germline CDR1 and CDR2 sequences are SGHAT and FQNNGV. The CDR3 loop reads CASRPGQGSDEQYF. Here the CDR3 DNA reads TGTGCCAGCAGACCCGGACAGGGAAGCGACGAGCAGTACTTC.

This chain joins TRBV10-3 and TRBJ1-2; 7 positions match TRBD1. The germline gives CDR1 ENHRY, CDR2 SYGVKD. There are 15 residues in the CDR3. V trimming: 5 bases; J trimming: 0 bases; junction bases outside the gene matches: 6. The CDR3 nucleotides are TGTGCCATCAGTCAGGACAGGTTGACTAACTATGGCTACACCTTC. Its translation: CAISQDRLTNYGYTF.

This clone occurred once. The chain links TRBV18 to TRBJ2-3, with 10 bases lining up with TRBD2. Trimming at V came to 2 bases and at J to 4 bases, leaving 6 bases not matched to a gene. Germline V gives CDR1 KGHSH, CDR2 LQKENI. The CDR3 loop spans 16 amino acids. CDR3 bases: TGTGCCAGCTCACCAAGGAGCGGGAGGGCCGCAGATACGCAGTATTTT. Protein product: CASSPRSGRAADTQYF.

This chain links TRBV7-9 with TRBJ1-1; D not certain. CDR1 and CDR2 from the germline V gene are SEHNR and FQNEAQ (reference sequence). With 0 bases removed from V and 5 bases from J, the gap between germline ends came to 7 bases. This CDR3 spans 13 amino acids. CDR3 sequence: CASSLAGITEAFF. The CDR3 DNA follows: TGTGCCAGCAGCTTAGCCGGGATTACTGAAGCTTTCTTT.

V and J are TRBV7-2 and TRBJ2-5; D is undetermined. This CDR3 has 12 residues. Germline assignment: CDR1 SGHTA and CDR2 FQGNSA. The V end was cut by 1 base, the J end by 6 bases, with 6 bases between. CDR3 loop: CASSLDVQTQYF. In DNA, the CDR3 is TGTGCCAGCAGCTTAGATGTCCAGACCCAGTACTTC.

This sequence joins TRBV7-2 and TRBJ2-5, with 7 bases matching TRBD2. From germline, CDR1 is SGHTA and CDR2 FQGNSA. The CDR3 extends over 16 amino acids. V lost 1 base to trimming and J lost 7 bases; unmatched junction nucleotides: 12. CDR3 protein: CASSLGVAGGERTQYF. CDR3 nucleotides: TGTGCCAGCAGCTTAGGGGTAGCGGGTGGGGAACGGACCCAGTACTTC.

The V and J genes are TRBV28 and TRBJ2-7, with D perhaps matching TRBD1 or TRBD2 (6 bases each). CDR3 size: 13 residues. V gave up 6 bases and J gave up 5 bases, with 14 bases separating them. Germline V gene lookup returns CDR1 MDHEN and CDR2 SYDVKM. CDR3 DNA: TGTGCCAGCAGGCTCCTACGGGGGCACGAGCAGTACTTC. It specifies CASRLLRGHEQYF.

The chain employs TRBV7-2 and TRBJ1-3; TRBD1 matches 7 bases. CDR3 length equals 16 residues. Germline V gene sequence: CDR1 SGHTA, CDR2 FQGNSA. Unmatched junction bases numbered 4, after V lost 2 bases and J lost 0 bases. CDR3 sequence (DNA): TGTGCCAGCAGCTTAAATAACAGGGGCTCTGGAAACACCATATATTTT. Amino acids: CASSLNNRGSGNTIYF.

V usage is TRBV7-2 and J usage is TRBJ1-5; no firm D call. Trimming pared 4 bases from V and 4 bases from J, leaving 8 bases between. Germline V CDR1 and CDR2: SGHTA, FQGNSA. The CDR3 is 13 residues long. CDR3 coding DNA: TGTGCCAGCAGCTCCGTTGGGAATCAGCCCCAGCATTTT. Residues: CASSSVGNQPQHF.

This chain joins TRBV18 and TRBJ1-5, with D possibly matching TRBD1 (6 bases). V was shortened by 3 bases and J by 9 bases, with 15 bases between the two germline ends. The CDR3 is made up of 14 amino acids. The germline CDR1 and CDR2 sequences are KGHSH and LQKENI. Here the CDR3 reads CASSPGGGDTPQHF. CDR3 bases: TGTGCCAGCTCACCGGGGGGGGGCGATACGCCCCAGCATTTT.

A few counts support this clone. J is TRBJ2-1 and V is TRBV20-1, with 10 bases identical to TRBD2. Germline trimming cut 6 bases from V and 14 bases from J; bases unmatched to any gene: 7. The CDR3 runs 11 residues. Germline V gene lookup returns CDR1 DFQATT and CDR2 SNEGSKA (reference sequence). This CDR3 reads CSALSGGTEFF. The CDR3 DNA sequence: TGCAGTGCCCTTAGCGGGGGGACGGAGTTCTTC.